The rows below give T cell receptor beta chains drawn from one sample of a study of blood T cell repertoires in COVID-19. TCRdb keeps only in-frame clones here, not all; method: immunoSEQ multiplex PCR. The table shows about 88,000 clones, with roughly nine tenths occurring only once. Sequenced input: peripheral blood. Receptors originate from a man between 60 and 75 years old with acute or convalescent COVID-19. Both conserved end residues are part of each CDR3. A D gene is named only where the DNA matches it firmly. Clone size is stated in some rows and not others, as once, few, many or a class when expanded.

CDR3nt	CDR3aa	d_gene	v_gene	abundance	j_gene
TGCGCCAGCAGCGACCGGTGGGACAGGGGCACAGATACGCAGTATTTT	CASSDRWDRGTDTQYF	TRBD1	TRBV4-1	NA	TRBJ2-3
TGCAGCGCTACCGGGACAGCATATGGCTACACCTTC	CSATGTAYGYTF	TRBD1	TRBV29-1	NA	TRBJ1-2
TGCGCCAGCAGCGGTATGGGACAGGGGGCTGTTGGCTACACCTTC	CASSGMGQGAVGYTF	TRBD1	TRBV5-1	NA	TRBJ1-2
TGTGCCAGCAGTAACCGGGACAGGTTTCCTGAGCAGTTCTTC	CASSNRDRFPEQFF	TRBD1	TRBV27	once	TRBJ2-1
TGTGCCACCAGCAGAGGGACTAGCGGTTCCTACGAGCAGTACTTC	CATSRGTSGSYEQYF	TRBD2	TRBV15	NA	TRBJ2-7
TGTGCCACCAGTTTTGGCCGAAACTCTGGGGCCAACGTCCTGACTTTC	CATSFGRNSGANVLTF	NA	TRBV15	few	TRBJ2-6
TGCGCCAGCAGCCAAGCGGGAGGGGACTACAATGAGCAGTTCTTC	CASSQAGGDYNEQFF	TRBD2	TRBV5-1	once	TRBJ2-1
TGTGCCAGTAGTACAGCGAACACCGGGGAGCTGTTTTTT	CASSTANTGELFF	NA	TRBV19	once	TRBJ2-2
TGTGCCAGTAGGAAAGAATCTAGGGACTACCAACCCGAGCAGTTCTTC	CASRKESRDYQPEQFF	TRBD2	TRBV19	NA	TRBJ2-1
TGTGCCAGGGGGCGAGGTCAATACAATGAGCAGTTCTTC	CARGRGQYNEQFF	NA	TRBV21-1	NA	TRBJ2-1
TGTGCCAGTAGTTCAGTGGCGACAGCTAGCTCTGGAAACACCATATATTTT	CASSSVATASSGNTIYF	NA	TRBV19	NA	TRBJ1-3
TGTGCCAGCAGTGAAGGTCTAGCGGTAGACACCGGGGAGCTGTTTTTT	CASSEGLAVDTGELFF	TRBD2	TRBV6-1	NA	TRBJ2-2
TGTGCCAGCAGTGATGAGGTCAGTGGGCTAGCGGCCTTTGGGGATGAGCAGTTCTTC	CASSDEVSGLAAFGDEQFF	TRBD2	TRBV2	NA	TRBJ2-1
TGTGCCAGCAGAACAGGGGGCACCTACGAGCAGTACTTC	CASRTGGTYEQYF	TRBD1	TRBV11-1	NA	TRBJ2-7
TGTGCCAGCAGTTTTCGGGGGAAGTACGAGCAGTACTTC	CASSFRGKYEQYF	NA	TRBV12-3/TRBV12-4	NA	TRBJ2-7
TGCAGCGTTGAAGCTTCCTACGAGCAGTACTTC	CSVEASYEQYF	NA	TRBV29-1	once	TRBJ2-7
TGTGCCAGTAGTATCGACGGGGGTTTGGATACGCAGTATTTT	CASSIDGGLDTQYF	NA	TRBV19	once	TRBJ2-3
TGTGCCAGCACCTCTAGCGGGAGCAGAGAGACCCAGTACTTC	CASTSSGSRETQYF	TRBD2	TRBV28	NA	TRBJ2-5
TGTGCCAGTAGTAGGAACGGGGATTTGTACGAGCAGTACTTC	CASSRNGDLYEQYF	NA	TRBV19	NA	TRBJ2-7
TGTGCCAGCAGCCAATGGACAGAAAAGTCCGCTGAAGCTTTCTTT	CASSQWTEKSAEAFF	NA	TRBV4-2	NA	TRBJ1-1
TGCGCCAGCAGCCCACTAGCGGATGCCTACGAGCAGTACTTC	CASSPLADAYEQYF	TRBD2	TRBV5-1	NA	TRBJ2-7
TGTGCCAGCTCACTAACGACAGGGATTAGTACCGGGGAGCTGTTTTTT	CASSLTTGISTGELFF	TRBD1	TRBV18	NA	TRBJ2-2
TGTGCCAGCAGTTCCCTATTAGCGGGATACACAGATACGCAGTATTTT	CASSSLLAGYTDTQYF	TRBD2	TRBV27	NA	TRBJ2-3
TGTGCCAGCAGTCAAAGGACAGGGGTCCCCTCTGGGGCCAACGTCCTGACTTTC	CASSQRTGVPSGANVLTF	TRBD1	TRBV5-8	NA	TRBJ2-6
TGTGCCAGCTCAACGACAGAGCTGCTCTCCTACAATGAGCAGTTCTTC	CASSTTELLSYNEQFF	NA	TRBV18	NA	TRBJ2-1
TGTGCCAGCAACGGGTATGGAAACACCATATATTTT	CASNGYGNTIYF	NA	TRBV25-1	NA	TRBJ1-3
TGTGCCAGCAGCTTATCCAGGGGTTCACCCCTCCACTTT	CASSLSRGSPLHF	NA	TRBV7-9	NA	TRBJ1-6
TGTGCCAGTATCTGGACGGGGGGTGGAGGCAATCAGCCCCAGCATTTT	CASIWTGGGGNQPQHF	NA	TRBV19	NA	TRBJ1-5
TGTGCCACCTCCATGGGGCAGGGAAATTACGAGCAGTACTTC	CATSMGQGNYEQYF	NA	TRBV24-1	once	TRBJ2-7
TGTGCCAGCAGTATGTCGGTCTATGGCTACACCTTC	CASSMSVYGYTF	NA	TRBV12-3/TRBV12-4	NA	TRBJ1-2
TGTGCCAGCAGCTTTGGAAAGGGGGGGGTCATCTATGGCTACACCTTC	CASSFGKGGVIYGYTF	NA	TRBV7-8	NA	TRBJ1-2
TGCGCCAGCAGCTTAGGCGGGAGCTCCTACAATGAGCAGTTCTTC	CASSLGGSSYNEQFF	TRBD2	TRBV5-1	once	TRBJ2-1
TGTGCCAGCTCCGTGACTAGCGGGATTAGCACAGATACGCAGTATTTT	CASSVTSGISTDTQYF	TRBD2	TRBV18	NA	TRBJ2-3
TGTGCCAGCAGCCCTGCAGGGGGCGAGCAGTACTTC	CASSPAGGEQYF	TRBD1	TRBV11-3	once	TRBJ2-7
TGTGCCACCAGTGATCAACTATTTCATACGCAGTATTTT	CATSDQLFHTQYF	NA	TRBV24-1	NA	TRBJ2-3
TGCGCCAGCAGCCTAGCCTTGGGAGGGGCGGGTGAAAAACTGTTTTTT	CASSLALGGAGEKLFF	NA	TRBV5-1	NA	TRBJ1-4
TGTGCCAGTAGTATGGGAGGAGGTTACGAGCAGTACTTC	CASSMGGGYEQYF	NA	TRBV19	NA	TRBJ2-7